Reported below is one T cell receptor (beta chain). These data belong to a study of T cell changes during pregnancy in multiple sclerosis. CDR1 and CDR2 from the germline V gene are SGHTA and FQGNSA. The CDR3 sequence is 12 residues long. Trimming stripped 3 bases from V and 10 bases from J, with 10 bases between. Generated by immunoSEQ multiplex PCR, the TCRdb table keeps only in-frame clones and is missing some. Seen here are tens of thousands of clones, approximately 90% observed once, and the top ten hold 0.65% to 0.9%. The chain joins TRBV7-2 to TRBJ2-1; D gene unclear. The clonotype was recovered from a female donor with multiple sclerosis, enrolled in a pregnancy study. Source: CD4+ T cells from peripheral blood mononuclear cells, taken before pregnancy. CDR3 sequence reads: CASSFEAREQFF. DNA for the CDR3: TGTGCCAGCAGCTTTGAGGCCCGCGAGCAGTTCTTC. Filled out from reference TRBV7-2 and TRBJ2-1, the complete variable domain reads GAGVSQSPSNKVTEKGKDVELRCDPISGHTALYWYRQSLGQGLEFLIYFQGNSAPDKSGLPSDRFSAERTGGSVSTLTIQRTQQEDSAVYLCASSFEAREQFFGPGTRLTVL.